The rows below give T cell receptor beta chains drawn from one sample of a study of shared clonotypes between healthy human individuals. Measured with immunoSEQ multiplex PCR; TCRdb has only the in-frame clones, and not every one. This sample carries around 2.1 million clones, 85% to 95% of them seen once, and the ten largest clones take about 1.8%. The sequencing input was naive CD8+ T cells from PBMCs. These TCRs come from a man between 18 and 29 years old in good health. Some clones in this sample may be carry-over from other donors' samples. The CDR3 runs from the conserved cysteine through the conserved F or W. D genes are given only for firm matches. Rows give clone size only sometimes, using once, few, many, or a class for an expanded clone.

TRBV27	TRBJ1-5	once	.	CASSPTAWGQPQHF	TGTGCCAGCAGTCCGACAGCGTGGGGTCAGCCCCAGCATTTT
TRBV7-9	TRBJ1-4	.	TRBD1	CASSGVLPQGKGNEKLFF	TGTGCCAGCAGCGGAGTCTTGCCACAGGGGAAGGGTAATGAAAAACTGTTTTTT
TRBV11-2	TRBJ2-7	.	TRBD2	CASSLAAGALYEQYF	TGTGCCAGCAGCTTAGCAGCGGGAGCCCTCTACGAGCAGTACTTC
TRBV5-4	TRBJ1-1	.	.	CASRPSVYTEAFF	TGTGCCAGCAGGCCGAGTGTATACACTGAAGCTTTCTTT
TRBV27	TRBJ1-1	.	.	CASIDSMNTEAFF	TGTGCCAGCATCGACAGCATGAACACTGAAGCTTTCTTT
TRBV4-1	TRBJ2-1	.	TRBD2	CASSHPIAGLDSEQFF	TGCGCCAGCAGCCACCCTATAGCGGGGTTGGATTCGGAGCAGTTCTTC
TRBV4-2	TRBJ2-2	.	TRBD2	CASSQPGLAGRPGELFF	TGTGCCAGCAGCCAACCAGGACTAGCGGGAAGGCCCGGGGAGCTGTTTTTT
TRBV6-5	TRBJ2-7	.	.	CASSYGPEQYF	TGTGCCAGCAGTTACGGCCCTGAGCAGTACTTC
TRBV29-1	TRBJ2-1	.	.	CSVAGPEQFF	TGCAGCGTTGCCGGCCCCGAGCAGTTCTTC
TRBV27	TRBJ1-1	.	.	CASSRTPQNSNTEAFF	TGTGCCAGCAGTAGGACACCTCAAAATTCTAACACTGAAGCTTTCTTT
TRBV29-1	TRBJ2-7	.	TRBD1	CSVESRDRGNEQYF	TGCAGCGTTGAATCGCGGGACAGGGGTAACGAGCAGTACTTC
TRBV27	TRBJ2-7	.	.	CASSLVGSHEQYF	TGTGCCAGCAGTTTAGTTGGGTCCCACGAGCAGTACTTC
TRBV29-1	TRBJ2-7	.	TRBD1	CSVEVRGQRSSYEQYF	TGCAGCGTTGAAGTCCGGGGACAGAGGAGCTCCTACGAGCAGTACTTC
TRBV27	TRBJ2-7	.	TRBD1	CASTMDRDYEQYF	TGTGCCAGCACCATGGACAGGGACTACGAGCAGTACTTC
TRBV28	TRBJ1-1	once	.	CASSVSGDTEAFF	TGTGCCAGCTCAGTCAGTGGGGACACTGAAGCTTTCTTT
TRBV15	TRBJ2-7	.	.	CATSREGPLTDSYEQYF	TGTGCCACCAGCAGAGAAGGTCCGTTGACGGACTCCTACGAGCAGTACTTC
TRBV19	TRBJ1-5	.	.	CASSIDLEWQPQHF	TGTGCCAGTAGTATAGATCTAGAGTGGCAGCCCCAGCATTTT
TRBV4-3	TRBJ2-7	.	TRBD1	CASSHSDRGPREQYF	TGCGCCAGCAGCCACTCTGACAGGGGGCCCAGGGAGCAGTACTTC
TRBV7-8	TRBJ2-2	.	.	CASSLRSTSNTGELFF	TGTGCCAGCAGCTTAAGGAGCACCTCGAACACCGGGGAGCTGTTTTTT
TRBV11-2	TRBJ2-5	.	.	CASSLAAGRETQYF	TGTGCCAGCAGCTTGGCGGCCGGTCGGGAGACCCAGTACTTC
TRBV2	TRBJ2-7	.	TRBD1	CASSPDRDRIYEQYF	TGTGCCAGCAGCCCAGACCGGGACAGGATCTACGAGCAGTACTTC
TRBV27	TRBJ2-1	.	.	CASGPRPPGNEQFF	TGTGCCAGCGGACCCAGGCCACCAGGCAATGAGCAGTTCTTC
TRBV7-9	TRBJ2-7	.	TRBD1	CASSSGQGIYEQYF	TGTGCCAGCAGCTCCGGACAGGGTATCTACGAGCAGTACTTC
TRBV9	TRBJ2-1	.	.	CASSVGRGNYNEQFF	TGTGCCAGCAGCGTGGGAAGGGGAAACTACAATGAGCAGTTCTTC